These T cell receptor beta chains were read from a single sample in a study of cytomegalovirus exposure and HLA in healthy donors. The method was immunoSEQ multiplex PCR; TCRdb's version includes in-frame clones alone and lacks a portion of them. The table records 95,000 to 150,000 clones, roughly 80% of them present only once. The sample was PBMCs. The receptors derive from a woman in her 50s in good health and CMV-seronegative. Each CDR3 is given with its conserved first and last residue. Each record gives: J gene, clone size, V gene, D gene, CDR3 protein, CDR3 DNA. A D gene is named only where the DNA matches it firmly. Only some rows state a clone size, as once, few, many or a class for expanded clones.

TRBJ2-2,-,TRBV19,-,CANNLRDWDTGELFF,TGTGCCAATAATCTCCGGGACTGGGACACCGGGGAGCTGTTTTTT
TRBJ2-2,-,TRBV4-2,-,CASSQDMGGSTGELFF,TGTGCCAGCAGCCAAGATATGGGAGGATCAACCGGGGAGCTGTTTTTT
TRBJ2-7,-,TRBV18,TRBD1,CASSNSGTGISYEQYF,TGTGCCAGCTCGAACTCAGGGACAGGGATCTCCTACGAGCAGTACTTC
TRBJ2-7,-,TRBV6-1,TRBD1,CASSETGPLDEQYF,TGTGCCAGCAGTGAGACAGGGCCGTTAGACGAGCAGTACTTC
TRBJ2-7,-,TRBV5-1,TRBD1,CASSSTGGSYEQYF,TGCGCCAGCAGCTCCACAGGGGGCAGCTACGAGCAGTACTTC
TRBJ2-2,once,TRBV29-1,-,CSALQGTGTGELFF,TGCAGCGCCTTACAGGGAACAGGCACCGGGGAGCTGTTTTTT
TRBJ1-2,-,TRBV6-5,-,CASSYTPQGGIDGYTF,TGTGCCAGCAGTTACACGCCACAGGGCGGTATAGATGGCTACACCTTC
TRBJ2-5,few,TRBV15,-,CATSRALLTRGAGETQYF,TGTGCCACCAGCAGAGCCCTCCTCACCCGGGGGGCAGGAGAGACCCAGTACTTC
TRBJ2-1,-,TRBV11-2,-,CASSLNLVGNEQFF,TGTGCCAGCAGCTTAAATCTAGTCGGGAATGAGCAGTTCTTC
TRBJ2-2,-,TRBV2,-,CASSERSTGELFF,TGTGCCAGCAGTGAACGCAGCACCGGGGAGCTGTTTTTT
TRBJ1-6,-,TRBV28,TRBD1,CASSPLGTGVSPLHF,TGTGCCAGCAGCCCTTTAGGGACAGGGGTCTCACCCCTCCACTTT
TRBJ2-7,-,TRBV6-5,-,CASSNNRDTYEQYF,TGTGCCAGCAGTAACAACAGGGATACCTACGAGCAGTACTTC
TRBJ2-1,-,TRBV28,-,CASSFSGWATGQFF,TGTGCCAGCAGTTTTTCGGGTTGGGCTACAGGGCAGTTCTTC
TRBJ2-2,-,TRBV5-1,TRBD2,CASSLGGRLTGELFF,TGCGCCAGCAGCTTAGGCGGGAGATTAACCGGGGAGCTGTTTTTT
TRBJ2-2,-,TRBV4-3,-,CASSQDGEGGDTGELFF,TGCGCCAGCAGCCAAGATGGTGAAGGGGGGGACACCGGGGAGCTGTTTTTT
TRBJ2-7,-,TRBV7-4,-,CASSLGGLDYEQYF,TGTGCCAGCAGCTTAGGAGGGTTGGACTACGAGCAGTACTTC
TRBJ2-1,-,TRBV4-1,TRBD2,CASSQDRLAGDEQFF,TGCGCCAGCAGCCAAGATAGACTAGCGGGGGATGAGCAGTTCTTC